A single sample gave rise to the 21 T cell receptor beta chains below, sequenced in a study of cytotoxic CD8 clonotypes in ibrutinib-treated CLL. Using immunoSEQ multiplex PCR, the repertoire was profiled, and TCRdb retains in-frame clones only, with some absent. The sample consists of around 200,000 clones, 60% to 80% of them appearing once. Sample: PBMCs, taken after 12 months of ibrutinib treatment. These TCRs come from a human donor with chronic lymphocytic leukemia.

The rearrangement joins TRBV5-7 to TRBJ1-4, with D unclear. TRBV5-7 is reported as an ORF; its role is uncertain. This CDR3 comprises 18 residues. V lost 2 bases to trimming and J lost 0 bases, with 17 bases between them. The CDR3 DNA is TGTGCCAGCAGCTTAGTAGACGCCATCCCCCCAACTAATGAAAAACTGTTTTTT. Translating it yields CASSLVDAIPPTNEKLFF.

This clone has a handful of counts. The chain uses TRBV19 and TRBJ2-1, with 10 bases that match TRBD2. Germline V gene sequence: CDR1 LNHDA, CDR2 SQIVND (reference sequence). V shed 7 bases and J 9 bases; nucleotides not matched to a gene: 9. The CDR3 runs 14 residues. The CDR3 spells CASNRAGGRSEQFF. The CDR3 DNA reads TGTGCCAGTAATAGAGCGGGGGGGCGAAGTGAGCAGTTCTTC.

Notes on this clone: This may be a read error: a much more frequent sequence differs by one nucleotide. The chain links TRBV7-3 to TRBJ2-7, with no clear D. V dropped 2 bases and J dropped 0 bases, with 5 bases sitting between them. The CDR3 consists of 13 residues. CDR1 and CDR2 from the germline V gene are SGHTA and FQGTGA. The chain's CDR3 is CASSLGFSYEQYF. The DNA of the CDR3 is TGTGCCAGCAGCTTAGGTTTCTCCTACGAGCAGTACTTC.

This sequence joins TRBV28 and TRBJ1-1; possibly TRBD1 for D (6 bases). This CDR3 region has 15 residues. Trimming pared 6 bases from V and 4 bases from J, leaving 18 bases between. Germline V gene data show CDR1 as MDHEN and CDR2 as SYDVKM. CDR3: CASRPPGGGGTEAFF. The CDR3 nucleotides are TGTGCCAGCAGACCTCCCGGAGGGGGGGGCACTGAAGCTTTCTTT.

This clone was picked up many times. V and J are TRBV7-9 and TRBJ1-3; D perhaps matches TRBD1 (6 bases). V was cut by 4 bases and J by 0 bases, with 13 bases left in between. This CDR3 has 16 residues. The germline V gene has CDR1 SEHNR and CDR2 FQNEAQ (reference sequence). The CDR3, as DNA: TGTGCCAGCAGCTCCACAGGGACCCTCTCTGGAAACACCATATATTTT. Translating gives CASSSTGTLSGNTIYF.

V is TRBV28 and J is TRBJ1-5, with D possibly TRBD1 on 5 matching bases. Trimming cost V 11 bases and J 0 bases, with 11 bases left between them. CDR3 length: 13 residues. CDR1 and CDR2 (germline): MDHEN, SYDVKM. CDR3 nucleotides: TGTGCCTGGAGGGGTTCTAGCAATCAGCCCCAGCATTTT. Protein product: CAWRGSSNQPQHF.

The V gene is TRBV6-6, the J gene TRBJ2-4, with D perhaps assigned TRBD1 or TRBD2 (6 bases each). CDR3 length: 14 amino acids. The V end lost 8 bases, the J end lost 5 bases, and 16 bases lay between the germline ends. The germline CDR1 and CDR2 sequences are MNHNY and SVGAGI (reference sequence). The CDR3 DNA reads TGTGCCAGCGCTAGGGGGGAGTGGGAAAACATTCAGTACTTC. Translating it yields CASARGEWENIQYF.

CDR3 sequence: CASSLEGGAGELFF. The CDR3 bases are TGTGCCAGCAGCTTAGAAGGGGGCGCCGGGGAGCTGTTTTTT. The chain links TRBV7-6 to TRBJ2-2; 7 positions match TRBD1. Germline loops: CDR1 SGHVS, CDR2 FNYEAQ. This CDR3 spans 14 amino acids. V lost 1 base, J lost 6 bases, and 2 bases stayed unmatched.

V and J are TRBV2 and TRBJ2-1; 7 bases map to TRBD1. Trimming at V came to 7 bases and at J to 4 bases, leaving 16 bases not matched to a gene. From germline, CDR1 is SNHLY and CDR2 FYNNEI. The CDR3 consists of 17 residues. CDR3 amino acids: CASTYFAPGGTYNEQFF. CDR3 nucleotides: TGTGCCAGCACCTACTTCGCCCCAGGGGGAACTTACAATGAGCAGTTCTTC.

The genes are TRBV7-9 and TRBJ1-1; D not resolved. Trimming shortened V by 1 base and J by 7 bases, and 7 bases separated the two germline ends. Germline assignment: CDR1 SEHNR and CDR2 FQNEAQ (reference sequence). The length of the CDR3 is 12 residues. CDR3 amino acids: CASSLDRHEAFF. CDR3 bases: TGTGCCAGCAGCTTAGACCGTCATGAAGCTTTCTTT.

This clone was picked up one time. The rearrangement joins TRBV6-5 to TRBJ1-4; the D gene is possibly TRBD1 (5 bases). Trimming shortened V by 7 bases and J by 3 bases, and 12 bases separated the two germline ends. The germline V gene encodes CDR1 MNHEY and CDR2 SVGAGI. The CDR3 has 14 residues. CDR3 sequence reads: CASTRGTANEKLFF. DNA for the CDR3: TGTGCCAGCACTCGAGGGACGGCTAATGAAAAACTGTTTTTT.

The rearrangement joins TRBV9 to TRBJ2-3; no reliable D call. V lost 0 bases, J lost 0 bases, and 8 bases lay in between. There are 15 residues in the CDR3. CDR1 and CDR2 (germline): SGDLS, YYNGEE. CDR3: CASSVEWSSTDTQYF. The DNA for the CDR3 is TGTGCCAGCAGCGTAGAATGGTCTAGCACAGATACGCAGTATTTT.

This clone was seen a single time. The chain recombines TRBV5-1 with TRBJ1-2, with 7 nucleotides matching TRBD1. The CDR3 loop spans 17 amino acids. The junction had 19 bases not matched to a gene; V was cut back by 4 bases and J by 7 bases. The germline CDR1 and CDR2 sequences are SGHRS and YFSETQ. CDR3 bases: TGCGCCAGCAGCGCAACCCCCGAGGGGGCTTTTTTTGGTGGCTACACCTTC. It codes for CASSATPEGAFFGGYTF.

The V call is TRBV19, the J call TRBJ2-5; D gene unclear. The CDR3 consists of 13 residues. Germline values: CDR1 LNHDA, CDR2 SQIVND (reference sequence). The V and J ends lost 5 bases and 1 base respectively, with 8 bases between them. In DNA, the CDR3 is TGTGCCAGTAGTGCCCGGGTCCAAGAGACCCAGTACTTC. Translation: CASSARVQETQYF. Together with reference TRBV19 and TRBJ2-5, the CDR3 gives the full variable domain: DGGITQSPKYLFRKEGQNVTLSCEQNLNHDAMYWYRQDPGQGLRLIYYSQIVNDFQKGDIAEGYSVSREKKESFPLTVTSAQKNPTAFYLCASSARVQETQYFGPGTRLLVL.

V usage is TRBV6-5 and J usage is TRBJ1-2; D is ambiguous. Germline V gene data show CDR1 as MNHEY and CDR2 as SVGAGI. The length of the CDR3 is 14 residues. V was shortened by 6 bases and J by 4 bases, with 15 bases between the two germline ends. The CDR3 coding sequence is TGTGCCAGCAGGAGGACCCACGGAAGCTATGGCTACACCTTC. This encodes CASRRTHGSYGYTF.

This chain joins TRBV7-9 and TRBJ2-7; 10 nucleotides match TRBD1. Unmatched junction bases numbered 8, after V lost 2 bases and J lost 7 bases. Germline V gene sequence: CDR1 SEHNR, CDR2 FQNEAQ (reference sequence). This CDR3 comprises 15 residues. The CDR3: CASSLSGQGFEEQYF. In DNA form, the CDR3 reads TGTGCCAGCAGCTTATCGGGACAGGGGTTTGAAGAGCAGTACTTC.

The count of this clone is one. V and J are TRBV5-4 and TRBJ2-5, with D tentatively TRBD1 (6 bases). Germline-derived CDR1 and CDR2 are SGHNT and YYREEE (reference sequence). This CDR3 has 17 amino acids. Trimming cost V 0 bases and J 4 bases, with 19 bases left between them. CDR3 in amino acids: CASSLGARTALGETQYF. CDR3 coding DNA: TGTGCCAGCAGCTTGGGAGCCAGGACAGCCCTGGGAGAGACCCAGTACTTC. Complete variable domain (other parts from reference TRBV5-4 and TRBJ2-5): ETGVTQSPTHLIKTRGQQVTLRCSSQSGHNTVSWYQQALGQGPQFIFQYYREEENGRGNFPPRFSGLQFPNYSSELNVNALELDDSALYLCASSLGARTALGETQYFGPGTRLLVL.

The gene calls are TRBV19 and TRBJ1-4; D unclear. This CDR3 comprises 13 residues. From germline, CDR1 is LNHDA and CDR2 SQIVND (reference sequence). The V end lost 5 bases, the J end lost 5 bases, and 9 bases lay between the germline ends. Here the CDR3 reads CASSLQGNEKLFF. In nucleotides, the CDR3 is TGTGCCAGTAGTCTTCAAGGGAATGAAAAACTGTTTTTT.

In nucleotides, the CDR3 is TGTGCCTGGAGCATAAAGGGAGGGAATGGCTACACCTTC. It encodes CAWSIKGGNGYTF. The chain has TRBV30 and TRBJ1-2, with D hard to call. The ends were cut back, 3 bases at V and 6 bases at J, with 14 bases in the middle. Per germline, CDR1 GTSNPN and CDR2 SVGIG (reference sequence). There are 13 residues in the CDR3.

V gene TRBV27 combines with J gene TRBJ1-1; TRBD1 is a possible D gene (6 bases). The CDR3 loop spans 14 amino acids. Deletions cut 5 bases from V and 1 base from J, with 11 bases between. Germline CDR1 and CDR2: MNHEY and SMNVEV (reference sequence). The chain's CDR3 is CASSGDTSNTEAFF. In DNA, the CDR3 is TGTGCCAGCAGTGGGGACACCTCGAACACTGAAGCTTTCTTT.

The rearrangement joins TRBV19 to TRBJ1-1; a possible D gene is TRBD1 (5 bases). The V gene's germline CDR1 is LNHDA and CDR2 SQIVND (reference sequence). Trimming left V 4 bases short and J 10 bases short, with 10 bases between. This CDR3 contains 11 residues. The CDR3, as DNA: TGTGCCAGTAGTAATCCTGGGGGAGCTTTCTTT. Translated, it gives CASSNPGGAFF.